This record covers a single T cell receptor beta chain. The germline CDR1 and CDR2 sequences are SEHNR and FQNEAQ (reference sequence). Trimming removed 5 bases from V and 3 bases from J; junction bases left unmatched: 12. CDR3 length: 17 amino acids. Sequencing of TCR beta was carried out in blood CD8+ and CD4+ T cells. The source of the sample is a study of CD8 T cells in Susac syndrome. cDNA came from roughly 0.5 to 1 ug RNA primed by random hexamers. TCRdb reprocessed the immunoSEQ multiplex PCR reads with MiXCR, giving one entry per CDR3 protein. This sample yields approximately 190,000 distinct CDR3 sequences, of which 90% to 95% are seen a single time; 0.085% to 0.09% belongs to the top ten.

This receptor was taken from a human donor with Susac syndrome. The chain links TRBV7-9 to TRBJ1-5, with TRBD1 matching 8 bases. Sequenced material: CD4+ T cells from PBMCs. CDR3 region: CASSRGTGGGANQPQHF. CDR3 in DNA: TGTGCCAGCAGCAGGGGGACAGGCGGAGGGGCCAATCAGCCCCAGCATTTT.